Listed below are T cell receptor beta chains from one sample, sequenced in a study of T cell changes during pregnancy in multiple sclerosis. Here immunoSEQ multiplex PCR was the method, and the copy in TCRdb shows in-frame clones only, minus some. The repertoire includes approximately 40,000 clones, more than 85% of them detected once, and 5% to 6% sits in the top ten. Sequences were derived from CD8+ T cells from peripheral blood mononuclear cells, sampled in the third trimester of pregnancy. The receptor source for this set is a female donor with multiple sclerosis, enrolled in a pregnancy study. Both conserved end residues are part of each CDR3. Each record gives: clone size, J gene, D gene, V gene, CDR3 protein. The D gene is left open where the match is weak. Part of the rows lack a size; the others show once, few, many or a class for expanded clones.

- TRBJ2-3 TRBD2 TRBV5-4 CASSLRSSGSGADTQYF
- TRBJ2-1 - TRBV11-2 CASSLDWGQYNEQFF
- TRBJ1-2 TRBD1 TRBV6-6 CASSYGDSIYGYTF
- TRBJ1-2 - TRBV15 CATSRGEGRTNYGYTF
- TRBJ2-7 TRBD2 TRBV7-3 CASSFSGGSYEQYF
- TRBJ2-7 - TRBV4-3 CASSQDPVADYEQYF
- TRBJ2-7 - TRBV9 CASSVGGVSYEQYF
once TRBJ2-1 TRBD2 TRBV9 CASSLSGRAPSYNEQFF
few TRBJ2-2 - TRBV15 CATSPKGGGANTGELFF
once TRBJ2-3 - TRBV30 CAWSGGNLDTQYF
- TRBJ2-7 TRBD2 TRBV14 CASSQESSSGRIYEQYF
few TRBJ2-3 TRBD2 TRBV6-4 CASSDIAGSTDTQYF
- TRBJ2-5 TRBD1 TRBV7-7 CASSLQAGQGETQYF
- TRBJ2-7 TRBD1 TRBV2 CASSGDRDRGRTYEQYF
- TRBJ2-7 - TRBV28 CASSTHRVSYEQYF
medium-sized TRBJ1-1 - TRBV5-4 CASSLVTETEAFF
- TRBJ1-1 TRBD1 TRBV5-1 CASSLRAGGYLTEAFF
- TRBJ2-7 TRBD1 TRBV29-1 CSVGTGTTEQYF
- TRBJ2-3 - TRBV27 CASSSSAGWGDTQYF
- TRBJ2-7 - TRBV19 CASSSGEFYEQYF
once TRBJ1-2 TRBD1 TRBV27 CASSFPDREWTF
- TRBJ1-3 - TRBV14 CASSQGTAGNTIYF
- TRBJ2-1 TRBD1 TRBV27 CASSGTGLYNEQFF
- TRBJ1-1 - TRBV7-9 CASRSEGPYTEAFF
- TRBJ2-2 TRBD2 TRBV7-9 CASSLWGTRNTGELFF
- TRBJ2-7 - TRBV19 CASSDTGTFLF
- TRBJ2-1 - TRBV9 CASSVSTGESYNEQFF
- TRBJ1-4 TRBD1 TRBV4-3 CASSQDRQGVTNEKLFF
- TRBJ1-1 - TRBV13 CASSITRTQNTEAFF
- TRBJ2-7 - TRBV27 CASSNTGAYEQYF
few TRBJ2-7 TRBD2 TRBV19 CASSIGGYEQYF
- TRBJ1-1 TRBD1 TRBV19 CASSIGQGKTEAFF
- TRBJ1-1 - TRBV6-5 CASSPDTMNTEAFF
- TRBJ2-1 TRBD1 TRBV14 CASSQDVGQVYNEQFF
- TRBJ2-7 TRBD2 TRBV5-1 CASSLAPGRAGGTYEQYF
- TRBJ2-2 - TRBV2 CASSEALGAGNTGELFF
- TRBJ2-2 TRBD2 TRBV11-2 CASSLAREGRIGELFF
- TRBJ1-2 - TRBV4-1 CASSPRDINSYGYTF
- TRBJ2-7 TRBD2 TRBV9 CASSVGSGSAYEQYF
- TRBJ2-1 - TRBV7-8 CASSFPRGQSSYNEQFF